Each of the 21 T cell receptor beta chains below was sequenced from the same sample in a study of shared clonotypes between healthy human individuals. Clones were read by immunoSEQ multiplex PCR, and TCRdb kept only the in-frame ones, dropping some. The sample holds approximately 720,000 clones, about three quarters seen once. Source material: memory CD4+ T cells sorted from blood. The subset is: CD45RA-negative fraction. The receptors shown here come from a woman in her twenties or thirties in good health.

The chain has TRBV7-2 and TRBJ1-4; D not certain. The CDR3 loop spans 15 amino acids. The germline V gene encodes CDR1 SGHTA and CDR2 FQGNSA. V gave up 5 bases and J gave up 7 bases, with 17 bases separating them. The CDR3 DNA reads as TGTGCCAGCAGCCCCAGAAAGGGAGGCCGTGAAAAACTGTTTTTT. It translates to CASSPRKGGREKLFF.

This clone has a handful of counts. V is TRBV10-2 and J is TRBJ2-1, with 10 bases identical to TRBD2. The germline V gene has CDR1 WSHSY and CDR2 SAAADI. J gave up 8 bases and V 6 bases, and 10 bases lay outside the gene matches. CDR3 length: 15 residues. CDR3 coding DNA: TGCGCCAGCAGGAAGCCGGGACTAGCGATTTATGAGCAGTTCTTC. This encodes CASRKPGLAIYEQFF.

The rearrangement links TRBV15 to TRBJ2-2, with D possibly matching TRBD2 (5 bases). Trimming removed 2 bases at V and 3 bases at J, with 13 bases between. The CDR3 spans 16 residues. Germline-derived CDR1 and CDR2 are LNHNV and YYDKDF (reference sequence). CDR3: CATSRHRGTHTGELFF. In DNA form, the CDR3 reads TGTGCCACCAGCAGACACCGGGGAACCCACACCGGGGAGCTGTTTTTT.

CDR3 amino acids: CASSLAAGAGGTGELFF. The CDR3 DNA follows: TGCGCCAGCAGCTTGGCCGCGGGAGCAGGGGGCACCGGGGAGCTGTTTTTT. The chain has TRBV5-1 and TRBJ2-2; D assignment may be TRBD1 or TRBD2 (7 bases each). Germline V gives CDR1 SGHRS, CDR2 YFSETQ. The V gene lost 0 bases and the J gene lost 4 bases, with 16 bases spanning the gap. There are 17 residues in the CDR3.

This chain links TRBV2 with TRBJ1-2; no definite D call. Trimming left V 1 base short and J 3 bases short, with 6 bases between. CDR3 length: 13 amino acids. Germline-derived CDR1 and CDR2 are SNHLY and FYNNEI. In DNA, the CDR3 is TGTGCCAGCAGTGAAGACAGATACTATGGCTACACCTTC. As protein: CASSEDRYYGYTF.

Turning to this clone: The same CDR3 arises from other DNA sequences in this sample as well. The chain carries TRBV25-1 and TRBJ2-7, with 10 bases matching TRBD1. Germline values: CDR1 MGHDK, CDR2 SYGVNS. V shed 7 bases and J 3 bases; nucleotides not matched to a gene: 3. The CDR3 sequence is 13 residues long. The CDR3 region is CASTRTGGYEQYF. For the CDR3, the DNA is TGTGCCAGCACCAGGACAGGGGGCTACGAGCAGTACTTC.

The genes are TRBV28 and TRBJ2-7; 8 nucleotides match TRBD1. The CDR3 extends over 14 amino acids. The germline CDR1 and CDR2 sequences are MDHEN and SYDVKM. V lost 6 bases and J lost 7; bases outside the gene matches: 11. CDR3 DNA: TGTGCCAGCAGCGGGACAGGCCCCCCTGTTGAGCAGTACTTC. Translation: CASSGTGPPVEQYF.

Regarding this clone: The same CDR3 can be traced to other DNA sequences in this sample. J is TRBJ2-1 and V is TRBV5-1, with TRBD2 identical over 7 bases. Germline trimming cut 2 bases from V and 1 base from J; bases unmatched to any gene: 3. The CDR3 is 15 residues long. The V gene's germline CDR1 is SGHRS and CDR2 YFSETQ. The CDR3 bases are TGCGCCAGCAGCTTAGCTAGCGGATCCTACAATGAGCAGTTCTTC. This encodes CASSLASGSYNEQFF.

This clone was observed a handful of times. The chain employs TRBV2 and TRBJ1-2, with D perhaps matching TRBD1 (5 bases). The CDR3 contains 13 residues. CDR1 is SNHLY and CDR2 is FYNNEI in the germline V gene. V lost 4 bases and J 3 bases, leaving 9 bases between the germline ends. The CDR3: CASSGGGDYGYTF. The CDR3 bases are TGTGCCAGCAGTGGCGGGGGTGACTATGGCTACACCTTC.

In this sample, this clone turned up a few times. V gene TRBV5-1 combines with J gene TRBJ2-7; no clear D. Trimming shortened V by 0 bases and J by 0 bases, and 10 bases separated the two germline ends. Germline assignment: CDR1 SGHRS and CDR2 YFSETQ. The CDR3 runs to 15 residues. CDR3 loop: CASSLGDRFSYEQYF. CDR3 sequence (DNA): TGCGCCAGCAGCTTGGGGGATCGGTTCTCCTACGAGCAGTACTTC.

This clone showed up just a few times. This rearrangement joins TRBV5-1 to TRBJ1-3; 10 nucleotides match TRBD1. Germline V gives CDR1 SGHRS, CDR2 YFSETQ. The CDR3 is 16 amino acids. V lost 0 bases to trimming and J lost 1 base; unmatched junction nucleotides: 1. For the CDR3, the DNA is TGCGCCAGCAGCTTGGCGGGACAGGGGTCTGGAAACACCATATATTTT. It specifies CASSLAGQGSGNTIYF.

This chain connects TRBV4-2 to TRBJ2-1, with D uncertain. The ends were cut back, 0 bases at V and 7 bases at J, with 10 bases in the middle. Germline V gene sequence: CDR1 LGHNA, CDR2 YNFKEQ. The CDR3 runs to 14 residues. The CDR3 loop is CASSQEPSANEQFF. CDR3 nucleotide sequence: TGTGCCAGCAGCCAAGAGCCCAGCGCGAATGAGCAGTTCTTC.

V and J are TRBV5-1 and TRBJ2-7, with 11 nucleotides matching TRBD2. The CDR3 sequence is 16 residues long. With V trimmed by 1 base and J by 0 bases, 3 bases remained unmatched. Germline CDR1 reads SGHRS; CDR2 reads YFSETQ. DNA of the CDR3: TGCGCCAGCAGCTTGCGGACTAGCGGGTCCTCCTACGAGCAGTACTTC. This sequence encodes CASSLRTSGSSYEQYF.

The chain combines TRBV29-1 with TRBJ1-3; 9 bases line up with TRBD1. Trimming took 8 bases from V and 3 from J; bases not matched to a gene: 8. CDR1 is SQVTM, CDR2 ANQGSEA, per germline. CDR3 length equals 14 residues. The CDR3 DNA sequence: TGCAGCATTACAGGGGGCGTAGATGGAAACACCATATATTTT. This codes for CSITGGVDGNTIYF. Drawing the rest from reference TRBV29-1 and TRBJ1-3, the complete variable domain is SAVISQKPSRDICQRGTSLTIQCQVDSQVTMMFWYRQQPGQSLTLIATANQGSEATYESGFVIDKFPISRPNLTFSTLTVSNMSPEDSSIYLCSITGGVDGNTIYFGEGSWLTVV.

Written as DNA, the CDR3 is TGTGCCAGCAGGCCGGGACTAGCCACAGATACGCAGTATTTT. Protein product: CASRPGLATDTQYF. The chain links TRBV28 to TRBJ2-3; 9 bases are shared with TRBD2. J lost 2 bases, V lost 6 bases, and 3 bases had no gene match. The CDR3 sequence is 14 residues long. The germline V gene encodes CDR1 MDHEN and CDR2 SYDVKM. Full variable domain (remainder filled in from reference TRBV28 and TRBJ2-3): DVKVTQSSRYLVKRTGEKVFLECVQDMDHENMFWYRQDPGLGLRLIYFSYDVKMKEKGDIPEGYSVSREKKERFSLILESASTNQTSMYLCASRPGLATDTQYFGPGTRLTVL.

CDR3 nucleotide sequence: TGTGCCAGCACGGTGACGGACGTAGCCAAAAACATTCAGTACTTC. Its translation is CASTVTDVAKNIQYF. The rearrangement uses TRBV6-1 and TRBJ2-4; no reliable D call. Trimming took off 7 bases at V and 0 bases at J, with 13 bases between the two ends. The CDR3 has 15 residues. CDR1 is MNHNS and CDR2 is SASEGT in the germline V gene.

The chain combines TRBV28 with TRBJ2-5; the match to TRBD2 covers 9 bases. This CDR3 has 15 residues. The junction had 12 bases not matched to a gene; V was cut back by 5 bases and J by 8 bases. Germline CDR1 MDHEN, CDR2 SYDVKM. For the CDR3, the DNA is TGTGCCAGCAGTGGTCCAGCTAGCGGGATGCTAACCCAGTACTTC. It specifies CASSGPASGMLTQYF.

This rearrangement joins TRBV10-3 to TRBJ1-1; D gene uncertain. Germline CDR1 is ENHRY and CDR2 is SYGVKD. This CDR3 spans 14 amino acids. The V end was cut by 7 bases, the J end by 2 bases, with 14 bases between. The CDR3 DNA is TGTGCCATCAAGGGTAAATCAGGAAACACTGAAGCTTTCTTT. As protein: CAIKGKSGNTEAFF.

V is TRBV10-3 and J is TRBJ2-1, with D perhaps TRBD2 (6 bases). With 10 bases removed from V and 9 bases from J, the gap between germline ends came to 13 bases. Germline loops: CDR1 ENHRY, CDR2 SYGVKD. The CDR3 has 11 amino acids. The CDR3 region is CATGSSLEQFF. The CDR3 nucleotides read TGTGCCACCGGGAGTAGTCTTGAGCAGTTCTTC.

This clone was seen just once. The chain couples TRBV5-1 to TRBJ1-5; 8 bases map to TRBD1. The V segment lost 2 bases and the J segment 7 bases; nucleotides outside the gene matches: 2. Germline-derived CDR1 and CDR2 are SGHRS and YFSETQ. The length of the CDR3 is 13 residues. DNA of the CDR3: TGCGCCAGCAGCTTCGGACAGGGACAGCCCCAGCATTTT. Translating it yields CASSFGQGQPQHF. Combining the CDR3 with reference TRBV5-1 and TRBJ1-5 gives the whole variable domain KAGVTQTPRYLIKTRGQQVTLSCSPISGHRSVSWYQQTPGQGLQFLFEYFSETQRNKGNFPGRFSGRQFSNSRSEMNVSTLELGDSALYLCASSFGQGQPQHFGDGTRLSIL.

The chain combines TRBV27 with TRBJ2-6; D is unresolved. Per the germline V gene, CDR1 is MNHEY and CDR2 is SMNVEV (reference sequence). Trimming shortened V by 5 bases and J by 0 bases, and 8 bases separated the two germline ends. This CDR3 has 15 amino acids. The CDR3, as DNA: TGTGCCAGCAGTCCCGATAACTCTGGGGCCAACGTCCTGACTTTC. Translated: CASSPDNSGANVLTF.